This is a list of T cell receptor beta chains from one sample in a study of T cells after somatic rescue of genetic block. Only in-frame clones appear in the TCRdb table, and some are missing; sequencing was by immunoSEQ multiplex PCR. The data contain around 67,000 clones, about 90% of them singletons. What was sequenced was peripheral blood mononuclear cells (PBMCs). These receptors were obtained from a man in his forties. The CDR3 runs from the conserved cysteine through the conserved F or W. The D gene is left open where the match is weak. A clone size is listed for some rows: how often the clone was seen (once, few, many), or a class if it is expanded.

j_call | clone_size | v_call | d_call | cdr3_aa | cdr3_nt
TRBJ2-3 | . | TRBV10-3 | . | CAISDPMRGGVTDTQYF | TGTGCCATCAGTGACCCTATGAGGGGAGGCGTCACAGATACGCAGTATTTT
TRBJ2-7 | . | TRBV2 | TRBD2 | CASRVSGSRNEQYF | TGTGCCAGCAGGGTCAGCGGGAGTCGGAACGAGCAGTACTTC
TRBJ1-2 | . | TRBV5-1 | TRBD1 | CASSRDSDYGYTF | TGCGCCAGCAGCCGGGACAGCGACTATGGCTACACCTTC
TRBJ1-4 | once | TRBV7-8 | . | CASSLGPIGEKLFF | TGTGCCAGCAGCTTAGGGCCTATAGGGGAAAAACTGTTTTTT
TRBJ1-1 | . | TRBV6-5 | . | CASSFGRIAAEAFF | TGTGCCAGCAGCTTTGGACGGATAGCTGCTGAAGCTTTCTTT
TRBJ1-5 | once | TRBV19 | . | CASFRVGQPQHF | TGTGCCAGTTTCAGGGTGGGTCAGCCCCAGCATTTT
TRBJ2-2 | . | TRBV19 | . | CASSIATNTGELFF | TGTGCCAGTAGTATCGCAACGAACACCGGGGAGCTGTTTTTT
TRBJ2-7 | . | TRBV6-5 | . | CASSYGPLSRGYEQYF | TGTGCCAGCAGTTACGGTCCTCTTTCTAGGGGTTACGAGCAGTACTTC
TRBJ1-2 | . | TRBV10-3 | . | CAISMGFWDYGYTF | TGTGCCATCAGTATGGGGTTTTGGGACTATGGCTACACCTTC
TRBJ1-4 | . | TRBV27 | . | CASSPTGGRRANEKLFF | TGTGCCAGCAGTCCGACGGGGGGGCGCAGGGCTAATGAAAAACTGTTTTTT
TRBJ2-1 | . | TRBV7-2 | . | CASSVPEYNEQFF | TGTGCCAGCAGCGTCCCTGAGTACAATGAGCAGTTCTTC
TRBJ1-6 | . | TRBV7-6 | . | CASSESLNRLNSPLHF | TGTGCCAGCAGCGAAAGTCTCAACAGGCTTAATTCACCCCTCCACTTT
TRBJ2-3 | . | TRBV5-5 | TRBD2 | CASSPGLDTDTQYF | TGTGCCAGCAGCCCCGGACTAGACACAGATACGCAGTATTTT
TRBJ2-1 | . | TRBV7-8 | TRBD2 | CASSLVWLAGDNEQFF | TGTGCCAGCAGCTTAGTATGGCTAGCGGGAGATAATGAGCAGTTCTTC
TRBJ2-2 | . | TRBV7-2 | . | CASRVVGIVTGELFF | TGTGCCAGCAGGGTTGTCGGAATCGTCACCGGGGAGCTGTTTTTT
TRBJ2-1 | . | TRBV28 | TRBD2 | CASSPLAASYNEQFF | TGTGCCAGCAGCCCCCTAGCGGCCTCCTACAATGAGCAGTTCTTC
TRBJ1-6 | . | TRBV2 | . | CASSNKRDNSPLHF | TGTGCCAGCTCCAACAAAAGGGATAATTCACCCCTCCACTTT
TRBJ1-2 | . | TRBV2 | . | CASSEALGGNYGYTF | TGTGCCAGCAGTGAAGCGTTAGGGGGTAATTATGGCTACACCTTC
TRBJ2-5 | . | TRBV19 | TRBD2 | CASSPRLGEGAQYF | TGTGCCAGTAGTCCCCGATTGGGGGAGGGCGCCCAGTACTTC
TRBJ1-2 | . | TRBV7-8 | . | CASSLTGGSGYTF | TGTGCCAGCAGCTTGACCGGGGGTTCCGGCTACACCTTC
TRBJ2-3 | . | TRBV27 | TRBD2 | CASSPRSLRETSTDTQYF | TGTGCCAGCAGTCCCCGGAGTTTGCGGGAGACCAGCACAGATACGCAGTATTTT
TRBJ2-7 | . | TRBV19 | . | CATWDFSYEQYF | TGTGCCACCTGGGACTTCTCCTACGAGCAGTACTTC
TRBJ2-1 | . | TRBV7-2 | . | CASSLVGGAAYNEQFF | TGTGCCAGCAGCTTAGTTGGGGGGGCGGCCTACAATGAGCAGTTCTTC
TRBJ2-5 | . | TRBV19 | TRBD2 | CASSSGLAGGLGTQYF | TGTGCCAGTAGTTCCGGACTAGCGGGGGGCCTCGGGACCCAGTACTTC
TRBJ2-1 | . | TRBV21-1 | . | CASSKEGVPRGNNNEQFF | TGTGCCAGCAGCAAAGAGGGGGTTCCGAGGGGGAACAACAATGAGCAGTTCTTC
TRBJ1-2 | . | TRBV27 | . | CASSSYSGEGYTF | TGTGCCAGCAGTAGCTATTCAGGGGAGGGCTACACCTTC
TRBJ1-2 | . | TRBV14 | . | CASSHTRGYGYTF | TGTGCCAGCAGCCACACCAGGGGCTATGGCTACACCTTC
TRBJ2-5 | . | TRBV5-5 | TRBD1 | CASSFGQGAETQYF | TGTGCCAGCAGCTTCGGACAGGGGGCAGAGACCCAGTACTTC
TRBJ2-7 | . | TRBV2 | . | CASRGTERGSYEQYF | TGTGCCAGCAGGGGGACGGAGAGGGGCTCCTACGAGCAGTACTTC
TRBJ2-1 | . | TRBV7-9 | . | CASSTGSSYNEQFF | TGTGCCAGCAGCACAGGGAGCTCCTACAATGAGCAGTTCTTC
TRBJ2-5 | . | TRBV6-1 | . | CASSETSVQETQYF | TGTGCCAGCAGTGAAACTTCGGTCCAAGAGACCCAGTACTTC
TRBJ1-2 | . | TRBV10-3 | TRBD1 | CAINRDRGGYTF | TGTGCCATCAACCGGGACAGGGGAGGCTACACCTTC
TRBJ2-3 | . | TRBV7-3 | . | CASSLGGGGDTQYF | TGTGCCAGCAGCTTAGGGGGAGGCGGAGATACGCAGTATTTT
TRBJ2-3 | . | TRBV10-1 | TRBD2 | CASSGTSGGSTDTQYF | TGCGCCAGCAGTGGGACTAGCGGGGGGAGCACAGATACGCAGTATTTT
TRBJ1-4 | . | TRBV30 | . | CAWSVLRNEKLFF | TGTGCCTGGAGTGTACTCAGAAATGAAAAACTGTTTTTT
TRBJ2-7 | . | TRBV2 | TRBD2 | CASSDGAGGLDEQYF | TGTGCCAGCAGTGACGGCGCGGGGGGGCTGGACGAGCAGTACTTC
TRBJ2-5 | few | TRBV30 | . | CARALGGETQYF | TGTGCCCGGGCGTTAGGGGGTGAGACCCAGTACTTC
TRBJ1-6 | . | TRBV18 | . | CASLTGQGSPLHF | TGTGCCAGCTTGACAGGCCAGGGATCACCCCTCCACTTT
TRBJ1-3 | . | TRBV2 | . | CASSPKRGNTIYF | TGTGCCAGCAGCCCCAAAAGGGGAAACACCATATATTTT
TRBJ2-7 | . | TRBV7-2 | . | CASSPTAGGYYEQYF | TGTGCCAGCAGCCCCACGGCGGGTGGTTACTACGAGCAGTACTTC
TRBJ2-5 | . | TRBV2 | TRBD2 | CASSHTPSGGETQYF | TGTGCCAGCAGCCACACCCCTAGCGGGGGAGAGACCCAGTACTTC
TRBJ2-3 | . | TRBV5-1 | . | CASSSLGAASTDTQYF | TGCGCCAGCAGCTCCCTCGGAGCGGCTAGCACAGATACGCAGTATTTT
TRBJ2-2 | . | TRBV27 | . | CASSLSRAGELFF | TGTGCCAGCAGTTTATCCCGAGCCGGGGAGCTGTTTTTT
TRBJ2-3 | . | TRBV2 | . | CASGKEGLISTDTQYF | TGTGCCAGCGGGAAAGAGGGGCTGATTAGCACAGATACGCAGTATTTT
TRBJ1-6 | once | TRBV18 | . | CASSPRLGTPSPLHF | TGTGCCAGCTCACCACGTCTCGGAACTCCCTCACCCCTCCACTTT
TRBJ2-3 | . | TRBV6-5 | . | CASSYADGTGTDTQYF | TGTGCCAGCAGTTACGCAGACGGGACGGGCACAGATACGCAGTATTTT
TRBJ1-5 | once | TRBV27 | . | CASSSQGQPQHF | TGTGCCAGCAGTTCACAGGGCCAGCCCCAGCATTTT
TRBJ2-1 | . | TRBV6-6 | . | CASSSPGTSNEQFF | TGTGCCAGCAGTTCACCCGGGACTTCCAATGAGCAGTTCTTC
TRBJ1-5 | . | TRBV7-8 | TRBD1 | CASSLVPGQGAANNQPQHF | TGTGCCAGCAGCTTAGTTCCGGGACAGGGGGCAGCCAACAATCAGCCCCAGCATTTT
TRBJ1-2 | . | TRBV28 | . | CASSSDRNPNYGYIRYTF | TGTGCCAGCAGTTCAGACAGGAACCCTAACTATGGCTACATTCGGTACACCTTC
TRBJ2-7 | . | TRBV5-5 | . | CASSLEPGYTYEQYF | TGTGCCAGCAGCTTGGAGCCAGGGTACACCTACGAGCAGTACTTC
TRBJ2-1 | . | TRBV19 | . | CASSSPGSSYNEQFF | TGTGCCAGTAGCTCTCCGGGGAGCTCCTACAATGAGCAGTTCTTC
TRBJ2-7 | . | TRBV7-9 | . | CASSLAAGGSYEQYF | TGTGCCAGCAGCTTAGCCGCTGGAGGGAGTTACGAGCAGTACTTC
TRBJ2-7 | once | TRBV6-1 | . | CASILGQGGNYEQYF | TGTGCCAGCATCCTGGGGCAGGGTGGTAACTACGAGCAGTACTTC
TRBJ1-1 | . | TRBV7-9 | . | CASSSQGFEAFF | TGTGCCAGCAGCTCACAGGGATTTGAAGCTTTCTTT